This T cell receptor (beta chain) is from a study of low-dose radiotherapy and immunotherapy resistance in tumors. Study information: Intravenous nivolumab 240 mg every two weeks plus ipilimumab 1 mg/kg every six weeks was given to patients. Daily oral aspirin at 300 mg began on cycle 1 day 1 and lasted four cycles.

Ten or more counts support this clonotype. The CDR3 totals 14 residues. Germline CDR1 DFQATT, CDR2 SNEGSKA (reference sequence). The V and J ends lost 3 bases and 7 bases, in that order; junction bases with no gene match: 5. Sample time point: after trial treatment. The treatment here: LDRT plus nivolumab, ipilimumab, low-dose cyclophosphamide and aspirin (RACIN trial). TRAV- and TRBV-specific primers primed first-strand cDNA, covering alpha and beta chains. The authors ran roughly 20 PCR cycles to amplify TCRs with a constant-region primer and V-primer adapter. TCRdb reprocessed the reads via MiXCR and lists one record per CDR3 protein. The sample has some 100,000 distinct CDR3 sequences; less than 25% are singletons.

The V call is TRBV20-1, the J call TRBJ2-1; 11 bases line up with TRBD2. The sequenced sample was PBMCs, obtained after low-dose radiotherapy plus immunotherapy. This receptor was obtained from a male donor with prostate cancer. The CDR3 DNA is TGCAGTGCTAGCTGGGCTAGCGGGAGGAATGAGCAGTTCTTC. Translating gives CSASWASGRNEQFF.